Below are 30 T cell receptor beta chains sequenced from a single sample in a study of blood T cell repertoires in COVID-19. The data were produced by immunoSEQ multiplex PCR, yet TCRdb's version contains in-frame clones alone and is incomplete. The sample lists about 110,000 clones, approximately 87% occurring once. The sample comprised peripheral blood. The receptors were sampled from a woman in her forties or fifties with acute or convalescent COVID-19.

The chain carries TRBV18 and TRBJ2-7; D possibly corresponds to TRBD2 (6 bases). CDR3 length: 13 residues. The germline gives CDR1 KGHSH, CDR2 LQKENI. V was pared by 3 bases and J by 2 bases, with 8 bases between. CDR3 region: CASSPGGPYEQYF. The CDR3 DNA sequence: TGTGCCAGCTCACCTGGAGGGCCCTACGAGCAGTACTTC.

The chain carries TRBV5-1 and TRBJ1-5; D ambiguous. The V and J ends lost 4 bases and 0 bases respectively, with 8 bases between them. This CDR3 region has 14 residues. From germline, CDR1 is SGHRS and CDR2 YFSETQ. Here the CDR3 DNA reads TGCGCCAGCAGCGAGGGTTATAGCAATCAGCCCCAGCATTTT. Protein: CASSEGYSNQPQHF.

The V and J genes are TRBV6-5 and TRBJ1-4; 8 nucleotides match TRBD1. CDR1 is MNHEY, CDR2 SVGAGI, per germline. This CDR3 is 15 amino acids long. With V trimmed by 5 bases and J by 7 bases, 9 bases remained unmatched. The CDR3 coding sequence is TGTGCCAGCAGTCAAACGACAGGGGTTGGTGAAAAACTGTTTTTT. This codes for CASSQTTGVGEKLFF.

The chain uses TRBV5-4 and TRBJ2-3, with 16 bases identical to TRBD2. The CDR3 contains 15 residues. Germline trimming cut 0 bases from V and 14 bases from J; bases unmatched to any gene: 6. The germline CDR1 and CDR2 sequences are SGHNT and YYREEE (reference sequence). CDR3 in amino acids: CASSLAGTSGGVAYF. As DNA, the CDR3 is TGTGCCAGCAGCTTGGCCGGGACTAGCGGGGGGGTAGCGTATTTT.

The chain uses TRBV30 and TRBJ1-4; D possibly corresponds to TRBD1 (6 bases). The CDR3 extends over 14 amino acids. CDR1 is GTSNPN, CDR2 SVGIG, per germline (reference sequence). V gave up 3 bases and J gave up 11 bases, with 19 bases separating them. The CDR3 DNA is TGTGCCTGGAGCGCGGGGGGCAAGGGGCCCAAACTGTTTTTT. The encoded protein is CAWSAGGKGPKLFF.

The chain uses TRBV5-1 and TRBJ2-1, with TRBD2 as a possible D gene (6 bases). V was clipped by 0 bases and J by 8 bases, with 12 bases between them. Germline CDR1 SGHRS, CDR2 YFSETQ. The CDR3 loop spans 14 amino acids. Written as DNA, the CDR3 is TGCGCCAGCAGCTTGGTGGAGGGGCTGGATGAGCAGTTCTTC. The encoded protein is CASSLVEGLDEQFF.

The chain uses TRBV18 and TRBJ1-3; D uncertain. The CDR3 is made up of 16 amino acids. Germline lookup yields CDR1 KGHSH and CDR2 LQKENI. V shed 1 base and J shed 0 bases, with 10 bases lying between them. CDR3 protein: CASSPLTESSGNTIYF. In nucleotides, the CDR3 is TGTGCCAGCTCACCACTAACGGAGAGCTCTGGAAACACCATATATTTT.

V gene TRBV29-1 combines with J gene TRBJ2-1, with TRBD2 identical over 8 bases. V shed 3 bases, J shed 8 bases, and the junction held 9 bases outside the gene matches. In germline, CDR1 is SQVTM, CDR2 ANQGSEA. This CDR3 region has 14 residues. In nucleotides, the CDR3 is TGCAGCGTTGAGGCGGGGGGCGCGGGGCATGAGCAGTTCTTC. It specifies CSVEAGGAGHEQFF.

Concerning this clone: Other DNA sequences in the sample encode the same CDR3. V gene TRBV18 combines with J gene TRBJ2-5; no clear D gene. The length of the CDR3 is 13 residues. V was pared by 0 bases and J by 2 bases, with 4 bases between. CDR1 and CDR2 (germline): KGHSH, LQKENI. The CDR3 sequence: CASSPPSQETQYF. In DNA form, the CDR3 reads TGTGCCAGCTCACCACCCAGTCAAGAGACCCAGTACTTC.

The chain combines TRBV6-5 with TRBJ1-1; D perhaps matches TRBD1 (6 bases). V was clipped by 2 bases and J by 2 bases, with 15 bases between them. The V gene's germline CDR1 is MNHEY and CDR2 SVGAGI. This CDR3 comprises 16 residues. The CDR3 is CASSYRGHRVNTEAFF. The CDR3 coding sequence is TGTGCCAGCAGTTACCGAGGGCACAGGGTCAACACTGAAGCTTTCTTT.

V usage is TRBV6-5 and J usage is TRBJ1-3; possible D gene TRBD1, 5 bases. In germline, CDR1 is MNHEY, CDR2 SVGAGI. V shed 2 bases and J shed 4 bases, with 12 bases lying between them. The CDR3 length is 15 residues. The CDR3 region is CASSYGAGYGNTIYF. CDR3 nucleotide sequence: TGTGCCAGCAGTTACGGGGCAGGGTACGGAAACACCATATATTTT.

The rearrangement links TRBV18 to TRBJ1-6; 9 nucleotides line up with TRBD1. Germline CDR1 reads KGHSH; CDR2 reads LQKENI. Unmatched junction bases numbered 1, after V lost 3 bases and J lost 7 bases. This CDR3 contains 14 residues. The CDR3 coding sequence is TGTGCCAGCTCACCGGGACAGGGAAATTCACCCCTCCACTTT. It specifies CASSPGQGNSPLHF.

The CDR3 sequence is CASSPSTGGATRYGYTF. The DNA of the CDR3 is TGTGCCAGCTCACCAAGCACAGGGGGTGCCACCCGCTATGGCTACACCTTC. The chain combines TRBV18 with TRBJ1-2; TRBD1 aligns across 8 bases. The CDR3 contains 17 residues. Germline V gene lookup returns CDR1 KGHSH and CDR2 LQKENI. The V and J ends lost 2 bases and 4 bases, in that order; junction bases with no gene match: 12.

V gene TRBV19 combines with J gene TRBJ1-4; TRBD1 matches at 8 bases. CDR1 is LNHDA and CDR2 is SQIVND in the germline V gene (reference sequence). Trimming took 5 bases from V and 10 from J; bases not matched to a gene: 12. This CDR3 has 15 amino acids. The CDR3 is CASSPSGQGYGKLFF. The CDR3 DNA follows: TGTGCCAGTAGTCCTTCTGGACAGGGATATGGAAAACTGTTTTTT.

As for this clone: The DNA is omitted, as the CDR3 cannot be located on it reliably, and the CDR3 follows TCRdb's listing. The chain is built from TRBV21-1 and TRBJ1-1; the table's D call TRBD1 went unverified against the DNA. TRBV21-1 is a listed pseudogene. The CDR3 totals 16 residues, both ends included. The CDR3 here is CASSPPGSWGQGSSFF.

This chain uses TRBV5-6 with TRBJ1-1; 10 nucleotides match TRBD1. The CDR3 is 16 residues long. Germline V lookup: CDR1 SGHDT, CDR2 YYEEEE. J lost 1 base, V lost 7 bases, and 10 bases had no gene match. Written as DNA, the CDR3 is TGTGCCAGCTTCACGACAGGGGGCCAGGGGAACACTGAAGCTTTCTTT. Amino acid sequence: CASFTTGGQGNTEAFF.

This CDR3 is CASSVTGGGDTEAFF. The CDR3 bases are TGTGCCAGCAGCGTGACAGGGGGTGGGGACACTGAAGCTTTCTTT. This sequence joins TRBV7-2 and TRBJ1-1, with 9 nucleotides matching TRBD1. This CDR3 is 15 amino acids long. Germline loops: CDR1 SGHTA, CDR2 FQGNSA. Trimming at V came to 5 bases and at J to 3 bases, leaving 7 bases not matched to a gene.

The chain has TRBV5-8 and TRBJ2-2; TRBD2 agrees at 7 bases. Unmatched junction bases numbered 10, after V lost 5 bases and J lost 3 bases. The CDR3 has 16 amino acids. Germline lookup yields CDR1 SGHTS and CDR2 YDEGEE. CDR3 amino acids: CASRDLSGAYTGELFF. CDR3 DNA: TGTGCCAGCAGGGACCTCAGCGGGGCTTACACCGGGGAGCTGTTTTTT. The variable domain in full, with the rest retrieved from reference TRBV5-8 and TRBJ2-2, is EAGVTQSPTHLIKTRGQQATLRCSPISGHTSVYWYQQALGLGLQFLLWYDEGEERNRGNFPPRFSGRQFPNYSSELNVNALELEDSALYLCASRDLSGAYTGELFFGEGSRLTVL.

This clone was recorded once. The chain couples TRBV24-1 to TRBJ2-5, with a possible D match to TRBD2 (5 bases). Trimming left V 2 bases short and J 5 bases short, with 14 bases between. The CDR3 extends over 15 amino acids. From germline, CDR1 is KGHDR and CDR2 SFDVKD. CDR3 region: CATSDSRGSGETQYF. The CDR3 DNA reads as TGTGCCACCAGTGATTCCCGAGGGTCGGGCGAGACCCAGTACTTC.

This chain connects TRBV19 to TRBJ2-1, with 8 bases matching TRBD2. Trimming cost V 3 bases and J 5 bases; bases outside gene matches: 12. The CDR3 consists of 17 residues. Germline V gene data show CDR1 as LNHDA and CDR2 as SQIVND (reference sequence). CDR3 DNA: TGTGCCAGTAGTATCATTGTGGGGGCCGGGGGGGACAATGAGCAGTTCTTC. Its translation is CASSIIVGAGGDNEQFF.

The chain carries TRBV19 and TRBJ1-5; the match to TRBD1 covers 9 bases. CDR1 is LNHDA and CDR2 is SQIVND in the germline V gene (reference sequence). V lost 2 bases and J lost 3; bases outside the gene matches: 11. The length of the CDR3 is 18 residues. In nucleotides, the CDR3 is TGTGCCAGTAGTATAAGACAGGGGGATGGAACTCTCAATCAGCCCCAGCATTTT. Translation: CASSIRQGDGTLNQPQHF.

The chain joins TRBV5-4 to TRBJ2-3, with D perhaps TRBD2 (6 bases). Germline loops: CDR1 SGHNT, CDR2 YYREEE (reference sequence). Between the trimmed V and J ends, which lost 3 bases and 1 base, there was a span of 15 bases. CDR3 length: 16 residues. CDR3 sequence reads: CASSSPTRRGTDTQYF. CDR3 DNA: TGTGCCAGCAGCTCGCCGACTAGACGGGGCACAGATACGCAGTATTTT.

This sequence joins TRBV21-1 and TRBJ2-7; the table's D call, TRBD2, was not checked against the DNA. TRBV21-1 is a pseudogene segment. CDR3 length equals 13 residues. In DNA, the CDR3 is TGTGCCAGCAGCCAAGGGAGCACGTCCAAGCAGTACTTC. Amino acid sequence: CASSQGSTSKQYF.

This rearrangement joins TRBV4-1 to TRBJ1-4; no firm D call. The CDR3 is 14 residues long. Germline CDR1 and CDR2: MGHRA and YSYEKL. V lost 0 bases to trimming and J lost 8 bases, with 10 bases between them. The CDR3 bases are TGCGCCAGCAGCCAAGATTGGGGAGACGAAAAACTGTTTTTT. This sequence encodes CASSQDWGDEKLFF.

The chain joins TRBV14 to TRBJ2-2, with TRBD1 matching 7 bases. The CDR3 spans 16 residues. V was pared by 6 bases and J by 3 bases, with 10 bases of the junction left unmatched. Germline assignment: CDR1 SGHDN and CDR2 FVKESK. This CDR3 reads CASSRRNRGDTGELFF. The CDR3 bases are TGTGCCAGCAGTCGGCGAAACAGGGGAGACACCGGGGAGCTGTTTTTT.

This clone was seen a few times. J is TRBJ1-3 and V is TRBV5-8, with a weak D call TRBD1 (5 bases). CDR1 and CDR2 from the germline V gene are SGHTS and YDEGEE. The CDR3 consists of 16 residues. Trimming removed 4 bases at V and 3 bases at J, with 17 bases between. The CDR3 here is CASSPARQTFGNTIYF. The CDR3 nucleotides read TGTGCCAGCAGCCCCGCCCGACAGACCTTTGGAAACACCATATATTTT. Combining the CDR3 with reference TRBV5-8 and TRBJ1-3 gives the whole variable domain EAGVTQSPTHLIKTRGQQATLRCSPISGHTSVYWYQQALGLGLQFLLWYDEGEERNRGNFPPRFSGRQFPNYSSELNVNALELEDSALYLCASSPARQTFGNTIYFGEGSWLTVV.

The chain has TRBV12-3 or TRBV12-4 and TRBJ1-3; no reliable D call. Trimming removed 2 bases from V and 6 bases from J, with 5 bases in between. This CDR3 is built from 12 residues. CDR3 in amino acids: CASSLPLNTIYF. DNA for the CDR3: TGTGCCAGCAGTTTACCCCTAAACACCATATATTTT.

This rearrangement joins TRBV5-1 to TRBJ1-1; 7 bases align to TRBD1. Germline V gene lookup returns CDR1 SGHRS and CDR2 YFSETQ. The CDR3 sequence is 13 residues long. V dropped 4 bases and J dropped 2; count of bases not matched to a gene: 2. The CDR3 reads CASSNRGNTEAFF. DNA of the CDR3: TGCGCCAGCAGCAACAGGGGCAACACTGAAGCTTTCTTT.

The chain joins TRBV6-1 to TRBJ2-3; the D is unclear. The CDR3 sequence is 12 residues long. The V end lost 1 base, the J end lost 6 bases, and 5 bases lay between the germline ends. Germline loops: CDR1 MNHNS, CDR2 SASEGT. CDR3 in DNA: TGTGCCAGCAGTGAAGTGAGGGATACGCAGTATTTT. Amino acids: CASSEVRDTQYF.

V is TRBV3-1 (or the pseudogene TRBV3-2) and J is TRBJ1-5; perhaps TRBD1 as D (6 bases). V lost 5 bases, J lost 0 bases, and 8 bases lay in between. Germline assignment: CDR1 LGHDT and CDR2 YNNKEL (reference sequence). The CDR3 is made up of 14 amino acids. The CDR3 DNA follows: TGTGCCAGCAGCGGGACACATAGCAATCAGCCCCAGCATTTT. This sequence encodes CASSGTHSNQPQHF.